One sample yielded the 25 T cell receptor beta chains listed below, sequenced in a study of blood T cell repertoires in COVID-19. TCRdb's copy holds only in-frame clones and misses some; the assay was immunoSEQ multiplex PCR. Altogether fewer than 250,000 clones are present, 80% being singletons, with the ten largest covering approximately 6.9%. Sequencing was carried out using peripheral blood. These receptors were taken from a man aged 55 to 70 with acute or convalescent COVID-19.

This chain connects TRBV5-6 to TRBJ1-6, with 8 bases lining up with TRBD1. The length of the CDR3 is 13 residues. Trimming removed 4 bases from V and 9 bases from J; junction bases left unmatched: 3. Germline V gene data show CDR1 as SGHDT and CDR2 as YYEEEE. This CDR3 is CASSPDRVSPLHF. For the CDR3, the DNA is TGTGCCAGCAGCCCGGACAGGGTTTCACCCCTCCACTTT.

V gene TRBV4-3 combines with J gene TRBJ2-1; TRBD2 aligns across 13 bases. The CDR3 sequence is 17 residues long. Looked up from germline, CDR1 is LGHNA and CDR2 is YSLEER. J was trimmed by 4 bases and V by 3 bases; bases with no gene match: 6. The CDR3 loop reads CASSHGTSGVSYNEQFF. DNA for the CDR3: TGCGCCAGCAGCCACGGGACTAGCGGGGTTTCATACAATGAGCAGTTCTTC.

This clone was found a few times. The chain employs TRBV10-3 and TRBJ1-3; D unclear. CDR1 is ENHRY, CDR2 SYGVKD, per germline. This CDR3 spans 15 amino acids. Trimming pared 6 bases from V and 0 bases from J, leaving 12 bases between. CDR3 DNA: TGTGCCATCAGAAAGACTGACTCCTCTGGAAACACCATATATTTT. Translating it yields CAIRKTDSSGNTIYF.

This rearrangement joins TRBV6-5 to TRBJ2-1; tentatively, D is TRBD2 (7 bases). V lost 7 bases and J 6 bases, leaving 16 bases between the germline ends. CDR1 is MNHEY and CDR2 is SVGAGI in the germline V gene. This CDR3 spans 14 amino acids. The CDR3: CASTQLGGLNEQFF. In DNA, the CDR3 is TGTGCCAGCACCCAACTGGGGGGGCTCAATGAGCAGTTCTTC.

The gene calls are TRBV29-1 and TRBJ2-7; a weak D match, TRBD2 (5 bases). Germline loops: CDR1 SQVTM, CDR2 ANQGSEA. The CDR3 is 12 residues long. Trimming left V 1 base short and J 4 bases short, with 8 bases between. CDR3 amino acids: CSVEGRGYEQYF. The CDR3 DNA follows: TGCAGCGTTGAAGGACGGGGTTACGAGCAGTACTTC.

This clone has a count of ten or more. V gene TRBV6-2 or TRBV6-3 combines with J gene TRBJ1-2; maybe TRBD1 (6 bases). The CDR3 is 14 residues long. Germline CDR1 MNHEY, CDR2 SVGEGT. Trimming removed 5 bases at V and 7 bases at J, with 17 bases between. CDR3 amino acids: CASSPTSRQVGYTF. The DNA for the CDR3 is TGTGCCAGCAGTCCCACTTCCCGACAGGTTGGCTACACCTTC.

V is TRBV15 and J is TRBJ2-1; 7 bases fit TRBD1. The CDR3 is 15 amino acids. V trimming: 4 bases; J trimming: 7 bases; junction bases outside the gene matches: 10. Germline assignment: CDR1 LNHNV and CDR2 YYDKDF (reference sequence). The CDR3 reads CATSTNRGWGNEQFF. The CDR3 DNA follows: TGTGCCACCAGCACAAACAGGGGATGGGGGAATGAGCAGTTCTTC.

This chain uses TRBV6-6 with TRBJ1-5, with 10 bases identical to TRBD1. The V gene's germline CDR1 is MNHNY and CDR2 SVGAGI (reference sequence). This CDR3 has 15 residues. The J segment lost 4 bases and the V segment lost 6 bases, leaving 6 bases of the junction unmatched. CDR3 amino acids: CASSNRDRGNQPQHF. The CDR3 nucleotides read TGTGCCAGCAGCAACCGGGACAGGGGTAATCAGCCCCAGCATTTT.

V gene TRBV7-2 combines with J gene TRBJ2-3; D not resolved. CDR1 SGHTA and CDR2 FQGNSA come from the germline V gene. The CDR3 spans 14 residues. V was cut by 4 bases and J by 5 bases, with 13 bases left in between. CDR3 coding DNA: TGTGCCAGCAGCTCTCTAGTGTTCGGAGATACGCAGTATTTT. It yields the protein CASSSLVFGDTQYF.

This clone was observed a single time. J is TRBJ2-5 and V is TRBV9; tentatively, D is TRBD1 (7 bases). The germline V gene encodes CDR1 SGDLS and CDR2 YYNGEE. CDR3 length: 16 residues. V was trimmed by 4 bases and J by 2 bases, leaving 18 bases between them. This CDR3 reads CASSPQGGGQQETQYF. The CDR3 DNA reads as TGTGCCAGCAGCCCCCAGGGGGGCGGACAGCAAGAGACCCAGTACTTC.

The J gene is TRBJ1-5, the V gene TRBV4-1, with a weak D call TRBD1 (5 bases). The CDR3 spans 15 residues. Trimming stripped 4 bases from V and 5 bases from J, with 15 bases between. Germline CDR1 and CDR2: MGHRA and YSYEKL. CDR3 in amino acids: CASSPQGWRDQPQHF. The CDR3 nucleotides are TGCGCCAGCAGCCCCCAGGGTTGGAGGGATCAGCCCCAGCATTTT.

The J gene is TRBJ2-3, the V gene TRBV6-5; possible D gene TRBD2, 5 bases. The germline CDR1 and CDR2 sequences are MNHEY and SVGAGI. The CDR3 runs to 14 residues. The V end was cut by 6 bases, the J end by 4 bases, with 14 bases between. CDR3 nucleotide sequence: TGTGCCAGCAGGTTGGAGGTTCGAGCAGATACGCAGTATTTT. This translates into CASRLEVRADTQYF.

The chain recombines TRBV3-1 (or the pseudogene TRBV3-2) with TRBJ1-1; D call uncertain. The CDR3 has 11 residues. The V gene's germline CDR1 is LGHDT and CDR2 YNNKEL (reference sequence). V gave up 2 bases and J gave up 9 bases, with 7 bases separating them. The CDR3, as DNA: TGTGCCAGCAGCCAAAACAAAAAAGCTTTCTTT. Protein product: CASSQNKKAFF.

The chain carries TRBV5-1 and TRBJ2-5, with TRBD1 identical over 7 bases. CDR1 SGHRS and CDR2 YFSETQ come from the germline V gene. Trimming removed 3 bases from V and 5 bases from J; junction bases left unmatched: 4. The CDR3 totals 13 residues. The CDR3 DNA sequence: TGCGCCAGCAGCTGGGACAGTCGGGAGACCCAGTACTTC. Its translation is CASSWDSRETQYF. Full variable domain (missing parts from reference TRBV5-1 and TRBJ2-5): KAGVTQTPRYLIKTRGQQVTLSCSPISGHRSVSWYQQTPGQGLQFLFEYFSETQRNKGNFPGRFSGRQFSNSRSEMNVSTLELGDSALYLCASSWDSRETQYFGPGTRLLVL.

This chain uses TRBV7-2 with TRBJ2-1; D perhaps matches TRBD2 (6 bases). Germline V CDR1 and CDR2: SGHTA, FQGNSA. Between the trimmed V and J ends, which lost 5 bases and 2 bases, there was a span of 13 bases. The CDR3 runs 15 residues. The CDR3 DNA is TGTGCCAGCAGCCAACTAGCAGGGACCTACAATGAGCAGTTCTTC. Amino acids: CASSQLAGTYNEQFF.

The rearrangement links TRBV6-5 to TRBJ2-7; D not resolved. This CDR3 is 12 amino acids long. V shed 6 bases and J shed 4 bases, with 10 bases lying between them. Germline values: CDR1 MNHEY, CDR2 SVGAGI. In DNA, the CDR3 is TGTGCCAGCAGCCAGACACGGTACGAGCAGTACTTC. Protein product: CASSQTRYEQYF.

The chain has TRBV9 and TRBJ2-7; 9 bases map to TRBD1. Germline values: CDR1 SGDLS, CDR2 YYNGEE. This CDR3 is 14 amino acids long. Trimming took 2 bases from V and 3 from J; bases not matched to a gene: 3. The CDR3 reads CASSVGTGFYEQYF. The CDR3 region has the DNA TGTGCCAGCAGCGTCGGGACAGGGTTCTACGAGCAGTACTTC.

The chain recombines TRBV12-5 with TRBJ2-5; TRBD2 might be the D (6 bases). V dropped 1 base and J dropped 1 base, with 19 bases sitting between them. CDR1 and CDR2 from the germline V gene are LGHNT and FRNRAP. This CDR3 contains 18 residues. The CDR3 loop reads CASGLAGEGRWAQETQYF. CDR3 DNA: TGTGCTAGTGGTTTGGCGGGGGAAGGACGGTGGGCCCAAGAGACCCAGTACTTC.

The V call is TRBV3-1 (or the pseudogene TRBV3-2), the J call TRBJ1-1; maybe TRBD1 (5 bases). V shed 0 bases and J shed 10 bases, with 15 bases lying between them. From germline, CDR1 is LGHDT and CDR2 YNNKEL (reference sequence). The CDR3 sequence is 14 residues long. DNA of the CDR3: TGTGCCAGCAGCCAAGATTTACAGTCCCAGGGAGCTTTCTTT. Amino acid sequence: CASSQDLQSQGAFF.

The rearrangement uses TRBV11-2 and TRBJ2-1; D might be TRBD2 (6 bases). Germline CDR1 reads SGHAT; CDR2 reads FQNNGV. The CDR3 spans 16 residues. Trimming took off 5 bases at V and 3 bases at J, with 17 bases between the two ends. The CDR3 is CASSRTGTGDYNEQFF. In DNA, the CDR3 is TGTGCCAGCAGCCGGACCGGGACTGGGGACTACAATGAGCAGTTCTTC.

This chain joins TRBV19 and TRBJ1-5; tentative D call: TRBD1 (6 bases). The germline CDR1 and CDR2 sequences are LNHDA and SQIVND (reference sequence). The CDR3 is made up of 15 amino acids. V dropped 2 bases and J dropped 1 base, with 9 bases sitting between them. The CDR3 DNA reads as TGTGCCAGTAGTATAAGGGGGACGAGCAATCAGCCCCAGCATTTT. Translated: CASSIRGTSNQPQHF.

In this sample, this clone turned up a few times. This chain uses TRBV20-1 with TRBJ2-7, with 7 nucleotides matching TRBD2. V lost 3 bases and J lost 4; bases outside the gene matches: 9. This CDR3 has 14 residues. Looked up from germline, CDR1 is DFQATT and CDR2 is SNEGSKA (reference sequence). CDR3 coding DNA: TGCAGTGCTAGTTACCAGCGGGATCATTACGAGCAGTACTTC. It is translated as CSASYQRDHYEQYF.

This rearrangement joins TRBV5-1 to TRBJ2-1; 10 bases align to TRBD2. The J segment lost 16 bases and the V segment lost 0 bases, leaving 7 bases of the junction unmatched. Germline CDR1 and CDR2: SGHRS and YFSETQ. CDR3 length: 13 amino acids. This CDR3 is CASSLELAGSKFF. As DNA, the CDR3 is TGCGCCAGCAGCTTGGAACTAGCGGGATCTAAATTCTTC.

The rearrangement joins TRBV14 to TRBJ2-2; possibly TRBD2 for D (7 bases). V was clipped by 0 bases and J by 4 bases, with 21 bases between them. Germline V gives CDR1 SGHDN, CDR2 FVKESK. The CDR3 has 19 amino acids. This chain's CDR3 is CASSQDPRRGLHFTGELFF. CDR3 coding DNA: TGTGCCAGCAGCCAAGACCCTCGGCGGGGGCTGCACTTCACCGGGGAGCTGTTTTTT. Together with reference TRBV14 and TRBJ2-2, the CDR3 gives the full variable domain: EAGVTQFPSHSVIEKGQTVTLRCDPISGHDNLYWYRRVMGKEIKFLLHFVKESKQDESGMPNNRFLAERTGGTYSTLKVQPAELEDSGVYFCASSQDPRRGLHFTGELFFGEGSRLTVL.

This clone came up once. The rearrangement links TRBV5-6 to TRBJ1-3; D unresolved. The length of the CDR3 is 13 residues. Germline CDR1 SGHDT, CDR2 YYEEEE. V shed 2 bases and J shed 3 bases, with 6 bases lying between them. The CDR3 region has the DNA TGTGCCAGCAGCTTATTAGATGGAAACACCATATATTTT. Translating gives CASSLLDGNTIYF.